This passage covers 16 T cell receptor beta chains from one sample sequenced in a study of spatial heterogeneity in lung cancer. Time point defined: sample taken at primary tumor resection. In each case, whole RNA from tumor, nontumor lung or frozen PBMC was sequenced unsorted. MiXCR was run by TCRdb on the 5' RACE reads, yielding one entry per CDR3 protein. The top ten clones hold roughly 11% of a sample with around 40,000 distinct CDR3 sequences, about 5.8% of them seen once. The input for sequencing was PBMCs, taken at surgery. The receptor source for this set is a male donor with early-stage non-small cell lung cancer.

The chain is built from TRBV5-4 and TRBJ2-5, with TRBD1 matching over 12 bases. Unmatched junction bases numbered 23, after V lost 0 bases and J lost 5 bases. Germline V gene sequence: CDR1 SGHNT, CDR2 YYREEE (reference sequence). The CDR3 runs 22 residues. The chain's CDR3 is CASSLGSTGTGGASLALETQYF. In DNA, the CDR3 is TGTGCCAGCAGCTTGGGAAGTACCGGGACAGGGGGCGCGAGTTTGGCCCTGGAGACCCAGTACTTC.

Many counts were recorded for this clonotype. The J gene is TRBJ2-3, the V gene TRBV3-1; no reliable D call. In germline, CDR1 is LGHDT, CDR2 YNNKEL (reference sequence). This CDR3 is built from 14 residues. V was pared by 4 bases and J by 1 base, with 9 bases between. The DNA of the CDR3 is TGTGCCAGCAGCCCTTCTTGGGGCACAGATACGCAGTATTTT. Translation gives CASSPSWGTDTQYF.

This clonotype was seen a few times. This chain uses TRBV11-1 with TRBJ2-6; D not certain. The CDR3 is 14 amino acids. The germline V gene encodes CDR1 SGHAT and CDR2 FQDESV (reference sequence). Trimming removed 5 bases from V and 1 base from J, with 6 bases in between. The CDR3 loop reads CASSTPSGANVLTF. CDR3 DNA sequence: TGTGCCAGCAGCACCCCATCTGGGGCCAACGTCCTGACTTTC.

This clonotype showed up many times. The J gene is TRBJ1-4, the V gene TRBV27; 10 positions match TRBD1. V dropped 5 bases and J dropped 5; count of bases not matched to a gene: 8. CDR1 and CDR2 (germline): MNHEY, SMNVEV (reference sequence). This CDR3 has 16 amino acids. The CDR3 loop reads CASSPGPGQGNEKLFF. The CDR3 DNA follows: TGTGCCAGCAGTCCAGGCCCGGGACAGGGGAATGAAAAACTGTTTTTT. Full variable domain (remainder filled in from reference TRBV27 and TRBJ1-4): EAQVTQNPRYLITVTGKKLTVTCSQNMNHEYMSWYRQDPGLGLRQIYYSMNVEVTDKGDVPEGYKVSRKEKRNFPLILESPSPNQTSLYFCASSPGPGQGNEKLFFGSGTQLSVL.

This clonotype was observed many times. This chain joins TRBV9 and TRBJ2-1, with TRBD1 matching over 7 bases. Trimming cost V 2 bases and J 5 bases; bases outside gene matches: 7. Germline CDR1 SGDLS, CDR2 YYNGEE. The CDR3 runs to 15 residues. The CDR3 coding sequence is TGTGCCAGCAGCGTCAGGGGGTTTGCGGACAATGAGCAGTTCTTC. It yields the protein CASSVRGFADNEQFF.

This clonotype was picked up a small number of times. The chain links TRBV12-3 or TRBV12-4 to TRBJ1-2; 9 bases fit TRBD1. J gave up 9 bases and V 6 bases, and 5 bases lay outside the gene matches. The CDR3 runs to 12 residues. This CDR3 reads CASRRDRESYTF. The CDR3 nucleotides read TGTGCCAGCAGACGGGACAGGGAGAGCTACACCTTC.

This clonotype was seen ten or more times. The V gene is TRBV6-5, the J gene TRBJ1-6, with 10 positions matching TRBD1. J was trimmed by 10 bases and V by 0 bases; bases with no gene match: 3. The CDR3 covers 15 residues. Germline CDR1 is MNHEY and CDR2 is SVGAGI. The CDR3, as DNA: TGTGCCAGCAGTTACTCGGGACAGGGGTGGTCACCCCTCCACTTT. It is translated as CASSYSGQGWSPLHF.

This clonotype came up many times. The rearrangement joins TRBV19 to TRBJ1-5; D not resolved. Germline CDR1 reads LNHDA; CDR2 reads SQIVND (reference sequence). Deletions cut 6 bases from V and 2 bases from J, with 8 bases between. This CDR3 has 13 amino acids. The CDR3 here is CASRVNGNQPQHF. Here the CDR3 DNA reads TGTGCCAGTAGAGTAAATGGCAATCAGCCCCAGCATTTT.

At least ten counts were recorded for this clonotype. This chain uses TRBV7-2 with TRBJ1-4; possibly TRBD1 for D (5 bases). The CDR3 is 14 amino acids. Deletions cut 8 bases from V and 3 bases from J, with 13 bases between. Germline V gene data show CDR1 as SGHTA and CDR2 as FQGNSA. CDR3 sequence reads: CASSMTASNEKLFF. In DNA, the CDR3 is TGTGCCAGCTCAATGACAGCCTCTAATGAAAAACTGTTTTTT.

This clonotype was picked up many times. The J gene is TRBJ2-5, the V gene TRBV20-1; D is possibly TRBD1 or TRBD2 (5 bases each). Germline V CDR1 and CDR2: DFQATT, SNEGSKA (reference sequence). This CDR3 is built from 16 residues. Trimming pared 5 bases from V and 6 bases from J, leaving 25 bases between. CDR3 nucleotides: TGCAGTGCTGAGATACCTACCGGGACGTCATACAAGACCCAGTACTTC. It encodes CSAEIPTGTSYKTQYF.

The table lists this clonotype with many counts. The rearrangement links TRBV5-1 to TRBJ2-3; TRBD1 or TRBD2 may be the D gene (6 bases each). The germline gives CDR1 SGHRS, CDR2 YFSETQ. The CDR3 is made up of 14 amino acids. Deletions cut 2 bases from V and 7 bases from J, with 14 bases between. DNA for the CDR3: TGCGCCAGCAGCTTTTCCACCGGGGGCAATACGCAGTATTTT. Amino acids: CASSFSTGGNTQYF.

There are a few counts of this clonotype. The chain recombines TRBV9 with TRBJ2-7; the match to TRBD1 covers 7 bases. The CDR3 covers 14 residues. Germline values: CDR1 SGDLS, CDR2 YYNGEE. J lost 1 base, V lost 0 bases, and 1 base had no gene match. CDR3 protein: CASSVGDSSYEQYF. CDR3 sequence (DNA): TGTGCCAGCAGCGTAGGGGACAGTTCCTACGAGCAGTACTTC.

This clonotype was observed many times. This sequence joins TRBV7-9 and TRBJ1-6; D is uncertain. This CDR3 is 14 amino acids long. The germline CDR1 and CDR2 sequences are SEHNR and FQNEAQ (reference sequence). V dropped 5 bases and J dropped 8 bases, with 13 bases sitting between them. CDR3: CASSPRRIDSPLHF. DNA of the CDR3: TGTGCCAGCAGCCCCAGGAGGATCGATTCACCCCTCCACTTT.

This clonotype showed up many times. This chain joins TRBV12-3 or TRBV12-4 and TRBJ1-6; D gene uncertain. V was pared by 6 bases and J by 9 bases, with 12 bases between. The length of the CDR3 is 13 residues. CDR3 coding DNA: TGTGCCAGCAGGCAATCTGAGGGTTCACCCCTCCACTTT. It translates to CASRQSEGSPLHF.

This clonotype has at least ten counts. Here the CDR3 DNA reads TGTGCCAGCAGCCAAGTAGGGTACACTGAAGCTTTCTTT. It yields the protein CASSQVGYTEAFF. The gene calls are TRBV14 and TRBJ1-1, with D hard to call. Germline CDR1 and CDR2: SGHDN and FVKESK. This CDR3 contains 13 residues. V shed 1 base and J shed 3 bases, with 6 bases lying between them.

This clonotype is categorized as medium-sized (0.01 to 0.1%). This rearrangement joins TRBV28 to TRBJ2-7; D is undetermined. Germline CDR1 reads MDHEN; CDR2 reads SYDVKM. Between the trimmed V and J ends, which lost 5 bases and 1 base, there was a span of 24 bases. CDR3 size: 18 residues. The CDR3 is CASSTTFWTETTSYEQYF. The CDR3, as DNA: TGTGCCAGCAGTACAACCTTCTGGACGGAAACTACGTCCTACGAGCAGTACTTC.